This T cell receptor beta chain was documented in a study of blood T cell repertoires in COVID-19. Study information: PBMCs, B-cell-depleted T cells, or T cells provided the cDNA or gDNA that made up the material.

Recruitment covered about 25 US areas and drew participants whose ages spanned roughly 18 to 95 years. Each participant's cohort was designated according to participant-reported clinical history. This clone was found once. Germline values: CDR1 PRHDT, CDR2 FYEKMQ (reference sequence). V trimming: 5 bases; J trimming: 7 bases; junction bases outside the gene matches: 9. CDR3 length equals 16 residues. Source study methods: Cell counts per sample came from amplifying reference gene primers. Produced via immunoSEQ multiplex PCR; TCRdb's table is partial and in-frame only. V and J calls and clone size are given by that table; D and trimming were obtained from the DNA. Of hundreds of thousands of clones in the sample, around 87% are singletons; the top ten hold about 1.7%.

The sample was PBMCs or T cells enriched from blood (not recorded which). The TCR was taken from a woman between 18 and 29 years old with acute COVID-19. V is TRBV13 and J is TRBJ2-1; 12 nucleotides line up with TRBD2. CDR3 nucleotides: TGTGCCAGCAGCGGACCGACTAGCGGGAGTCAGAATGAGCAGTTCTTC. Its translation: CASSGPTSGSQNEQFF.